These 8 T cell receptor beta chains share one sample of origin, sequenced in a study of STAT5B mutations in CD4+ large granular lymphocyte leukemia. The table came from immunoSEQ multiplex PCR; TCRdb's copy has only in-frame clones and leaves some out. The repertoire consists of tens of thousands of clones, with more than 70% occurring once and the leading ten covering over 3%. Sequencing was done on a sample of CD4+ T cells from blood buffy coats. These receptors all come from a human donor in good health.

The chain employs TRBV6-5 and TRBJ2-2; D unclear. Germline V gene data show CDR1 as MNHEY and CDR2 as SVGAGI. The CDR3 loop spans 14 amino acids. V lost 7 bases and J 0 bases, leaving 9 bases between the germline ends. CDR3: CASITRANTGELFF. The CDR3 nucleotides are TGTGCCAGCATCACCCGCGCGAACACCGGGGAGCTGTTTTTT.

A single count supports this clone. The V and J genes are TRBV6-5 and TRBJ1-3; maybe TRBD1 (5 bases). The ends were cut back, 2 bases at V and 4 bases at J, with 12 bases in the middle. This CDR3 contains 15 residues. CDR1 MNHEY and CDR2 SVGAGI come from the germline V gene. CDR3 sequence (DNA): TGTGCCAGCAGTTACAGTTCAGGGCCGGGAAACACCATATATTTT. Residues: CASSYSSGPGNTIYF.

The chain employs TRBV19 and TRBJ2-5; maybe TRBD2 (5 bases). Germline CDR1 is LNHDA and CDR2 is SQIVND (reference sequence). V lost 1 base to trimming and J lost 2 bases, with 17 bases between them. The CDR3 has 17 residues. The CDR3 DNA reads as TGTGCCAGTAGTATAGTCGGCCGGAGGAGGCAGCAAGAGACCCAGTACTTC. Amino acids: CASSIVGRRRQQETQYF.

The rearrangement links TRBV7-2 to TRBJ1-2, with a possible D match to TRBD1 (6 bases). The CDR3 contains 15 residues. V shed 5 bases and J shed 3 bases, with 16 bases lying between them. The germline V gene encodes CDR1 SGHTA and CDR2 FQGNSA. The CDR3 region has the DNA TGTGCCAGCAGCCGCGGGGGGGGCTTAGACTATGGCTACACCTTC. Translation gives CASSRGGGLDYGYTF.

The genes are TRBV25-1 and TRBJ1-3; D call uncertain. In germline, CDR1 is MGHDK, CDR2 SYGVNS. CDR3 length: 13 amino acids. Between the trimmed V and J ends, which lost 1 base and 5 bases, there was a span of 6 bases. The CDR3 bases are TGTGCCAGCAGTGAATTCGGCCGAAACACCATATATTTT. This encodes CASSEFGRNTIYF.

This chain joins TRBV4-3 and TRBJ2-7, with 12 positions matching TRBD1. Germline lookup yields CDR1 LGHNA and CDR2 YSLEER. J gave up 3 bases and V 5 bases, and 17 bases lay outside the gene matches. The CDR3 has 19 amino acids. The CDR3 DNA sequence: TGCGCCAGCAGCTTACAATCACCCGGCGGGACAGGGGGCAACTACGAGCAGTACTTC. Amino acids: CASSLQSPGGTGGNYEQYF.

This clone is deemed medium-sized. The chain uses TRBV10-1 and TRBJ1-1; D gene ambiguous. The CDR3 contains 13 residues. V was clipped by 4 bases and J by 2 bases, with 8 bases between them. The V gene's germline CDR1 is WNHNN and CDR2 SYGVQD (reference sequence). CDR3 bases: TGCGCCAGCAGTGCCGACCTTAACACTGAAGCTTTCTTT. This encodes CASSADLNTEAFF.

The table lists this clone with a few counts. This rearrangement joins TRBV9 to TRBJ2-1; TRBD1 matches at 8 bases. CDR1 and CDR2 from the germline V gene are SGDLS and YYNGEE. CDR3 length equals 13 residues. V lost 7 bases to trimming and J lost 6 bases; unmatched junction nucleotides: 6. CDR3 bases: TGTGCCAGCTCGGGACAGGACGGCAATGAGCAGTTCTTC. Residues: CASSGQDGNEQFF.